The sequence of this T cell receptor (beta chain) was determined in a study of cytomegalovirus exposure and HLA in healthy donors. Findings and caveats of the study: Links to common viral pathogens appeared, in a later analysis, for several of the most significant clusters.

PCR primers comprised 60 Vbeta and 13 Jbeta primers. Produced via immunoSEQ multiplex PCR; TCRdb's table is partial and in-frame only. The sample has around 180,000 clones; about 78% are singletons. This CDR3 comprises 13 residues. Trimming at V came to 8 bases and at J to 4 bases, leaving 10 bases not matched to a gene. Germline V gene lookup returns CDR1 SQVTM and CDR2 ANQGSEA. Note on this clone: Its cognate antigen is unknown.

The sequence came from a man aged 55 to 70 in good health and CMV-seronegative. The rearrangement joins TRBV29-1 to TRBJ2-5; 7 bases are shared with TRBD2. Sequencing was performed on PBMCs. CDR3 bases: TGCAGCAGCGGCGGGGGTGGGGGAGAGACCCAGTACTTC. It codes for CSSGGGGGETQYF.